These 5 T cell receptor beta chains share one sample of origin, sequenced in a study of sequential checkpoint blockade in melanoma. The protocol was immunoSEQ multiplex PCR, while the TCRdb copy is restricted to in-frame clones and leaves out a portion. This table holds about 15,000 clones, 77% found once. Specified treatment: randomized to nivolumab then ipilimumab (arm A) or the reverse (arm B). The sequencing here drew on CD8+ T cells sorted from blood (inferred from file names), taken from a patient given nivolumab and ipilimumab in sequence. These TCRs come from a human donor with melanoma.

This clone occurred once. The chain employs TRBV19 and TRBJ2-3; D unclear. CDR1 and CDR2 from the germline V gene are LNHDA and SQIVND (reference sequence). This CDR3 has 15 residues. Deletions cut 3 bases from V and 2 bases from J, with 12 bases between. The DNA of the CDR3 is TGTGCCAGTAGTATCACCCACGGGTCCACAGATACGCAGTATTTT. This translates into CASSITHGSTDTQYF.

This clone was seen only once. V and J are TRBV27 and TRBJ1-2, with D perhaps matching TRBD1 (6 bases). The ends were cut back, 0 bases at V and 4 bases at J, with 12 bases in the middle. The V gene's germline CDR1 is MNHEY and CDR2 SMNVEV (reference sequence). This CDR3 has 15 amino acids. The CDR3 DNA reads as TGTGCCAGCAGTTTATCAGGGGGGGGCGTCTATGGCTACACCTTC. It translates to CASSLSGGGVYGYTF.

The V call is TRBV7-6, the J call TRBJ2-3; unclear D gene. With 8 bases removed from V and 0 bases from J, the gap between germline ends came to 21 bases. The CDR3 extends over 17 amino acids. Germline V lookup: CDR1 SGHVS, CDR2 FNYEAQ. CDR3 DNA: TGTGCCAGCCCCCGGTCCGAGGCAAAGACTAGCACAGATACGCAGTATTTT. Amino acid sequence: CASPRSEAKTSTDTQYF.

The chain employs TRBV4-3 and TRBJ2-7; 11 bases align to TRBD2. This CDR3 contains 19 residues. CDR1 LGHNA and CDR2 YSLEER come from the germline V gene. Trimming at V came to 0 bases and at J to 0 bases, leaving 10 bases not matched to a gene. CDR3 region: CASSQEVGLAGGYSYEQYF. For the CDR3, the DNA is TGCGCCAGCAGCCAAGAGGTCGGGCTAGCGGGAGGCTACTCCTACGAGCAGTACTTC.

This sequence joins TRBV10-1 and TRBJ1-1; a weak D match, TRBD1 (6 bases). This CDR3 spans 18 amino acids. Germline-derived CDR1 and CDR2 are WNHNN and SYGVQD (reference sequence). The V end lost 0 bases, the J end lost 1 base, and 18 bases lay between the germline ends. The CDR3 bases are TGCGCCAGCAGTGAGTCTATCGGACAGTACTCACCGAACACTGAAGCTTTCTTT. It specifies CASSESIGQYSPNTEAFF.